This T cell receptor (beta chain) was captured in a study of Ad26.COV2.S vaccination and SARS-CoV-2 variants. The overall study: The authors gave Ad26.COV2.S intramuscularly, either once or twice 56 days apart.

The method was immunoSEQ multiplex PCR; TCRdb's version includes in-frame clones alone and lacks a portion of them. The sample holds about half a million clones; 89% are singletons and the top ten take more than 1.5%. Study-wide results and limits: The TCR-based breadth and depth measures might underestimate overall T cell responses. Vaccine recipients surpassed placebo recipients in spike-specific TCR breadth.

As regards this clone: Its antigen is currently unknown.

The treatment is: 15 to 20 received Ad26.COV2.S at low or high dose, single or two shots; 5 received placebo; per-sample allocation not given. The samples date from day 63 after the first vaccine or placebo injection. Boston supplied an adult donor aged 18-55 years. V lost 3 bases to trimming and J lost 2 bases, with 10 bases between them. The CDR3 has 14 amino acids. Germline CDR1 is MGHDK and CDR2 is SYGVNS. The sample was peripheral blood, taken in a trial of Ad26.COV2.S vaccine versus placebo. This sequence joins TRBV25-1 and TRBJ1-2; TRBD1 is a possible D gene (6 bases). This TCR was recovered from a person between 18 and 65 years old who received the Ad26.COV2.S COVID-19 vaccine or a placebo. The CDR3 DNA reads as TGTGCCAGCAGTGACGGGGGCGCCAACTATGGCTACACCTTC. Protein sequence: CASSDGGANYGYTF.